The next 23 T cell receptor beta chains were all read from a single sample in a study of T cell changes during pregnancy in multiple sclerosis. Profiled with immunoSEQ multiplex PCR; TCRdb holds only in-frame clones, not every one. This sample has fewer than 85,000 clones, with approximately 92% found just once. The sample consisted of peripheral blood, taken before pregnancy. The source is a female donor with multiple sclerosis, enrolled in a pregnancy study.

The table lists this clone with a count of one. The CDR3 loop reads CASSLKRDRGNYGYTF. For the CDR3, the DNA is TGCGCCAGCAGCTTAAAACGGGACAGGGGGAACTATGGCTACACCTTC. The rearrangement joins TRBV5-1 to TRBJ1-2; 11 bases fit TRBD1. The CDR3 consists of 16 residues. Germline CDR1 is SGHRS and CDR2 is YFSETQ. Trimming took 2 bases from V and 2 from J; bases not matched to a gene: 5.

This CDR3 reads CASLLGGEAFF. In DNA, the CDR3 is TGTGCCAGCCTCCTGGGGGGTGAAGCTTTCTTT. The chain links TRBV5-6 to TRBJ1-1; tentatively, D is TRBD1 (5 bases). The germline gives CDR1 SGHDT, CDR2 YYEEEE. This CDR3 has 11 amino acids. V was shortened by 7 bases and J by 7 bases, with 11 bases between the two germline ends. The variable domain in full, completed from reference TRBV5-6 and TRBJ1-1, reads DAGVTQSPTHLIKTRGQQVTLRCSPKSGHDTVSWYQQALGQGPQFIFQYYEEEERQRGNFPDRFSGHQFPNYSSELNVNALLLGDSALYLCASLLGGEAFFGQGTRLTVV.

The chain links TRBV29-1 to TRBJ2-5, with 11 nucleotides matching TRBD1. CDR1 is SQVTM, CDR2 ANQGSEA, per germline. This CDR3 region has 14 residues. The V and J ends lost 6 bases and 1 base, in that order; junction bases with no gene match: 4. The CDR3 sequence: CSVGQGAFQETQYF. In nucleotides, the CDR3 is TGCAGCGTAGGACAGGGGGCCTTCCAAGAGACCCAGTACTTC.

This chain links TRBV28 with TRBJ1-6, with TRBD1 identical over 7 bases. This CDR3 has 14 amino acids. From germline, CDR1 is MDHEN and CDR2 SYDVKM. The V gene end was trimmed by 3 bases and the J gene end by 8 bases; junction bases not matched to a gene: 4. CDR3 sequence: CASSFGTEHSPLHF. The CDR3 region has the DNA TGTGCCAGCAGTTTTGGGACAGAGCATTCACCCCTCCACTTT.

Note on this clone: The sample carries other DNA sequences with the same CDR3. V is TRBV28 and J is TRBJ1-2; unclear D gene. The CDR3 covers 12 residues. CDR1 is MDHEN and CDR2 is SYDVKM in the germline V gene. The V end was cut by 2 bases, the J end by 5 bases, with 6 bases between. CDR3 DNA: TGTGCCAGCAGTTTAGGAGGGTATGGCTACACCTTC. Encoded protein: CASSLGGYGYTF.

The CDR3: CASSPGLYNEQFF. The DNA for the CDR3 is TGCGCCAGCAGCCCGGGACTCTACAATGAGCAGTTCTTC. This rearrangement joins TRBV4-3 to TRBJ2-1, with D perhaps matching TRBD2 (6 bases). This CDR3 contains 13 residues. Germline loops: CDR1 LGHNA, CDR2 YSLEER. The germline V and J ends were trimmed by 4 bases and 3 bases, with 7 bases remaining between them.

This clone appeared a single time. Mismatch with germline at one junction end may stem from a read error. The J gene is TRBJ2-5, the V gene TRBV28, with 9 bases lining up with TRBD1. Germline loops: CDR1 MDHEN, CDR2 SYDVKM. This CDR3 contains 12 residues. The CDR3 is CASSFSYRGRNF. The CDR3 DNA is TGTGCCAGCAGTTTCTCTTACAGGGGGCGCAACTTC.

The rearrangement uses TRBV29-1 and TRBJ2-3; TRBD1 agrees at 7 bases. This CDR3 contains 13 residues. Germline CDR1 is SQVTM and CDR2 is ANQGSEA. The trim removed 4 bases at V and 5 bases at J, leaving 6 bases unmatched. CDR3 residues: CSVGRTGGDTQYF. CDR3 coding DNA: TGCAGCGTTGGTAGGACAGGAGGAGATACGCAGTATTTT.

The rearrangement uses TRBV10-3 and TRBJ2-5, with TRBD2 matching over 12 bases. The J segment lost 4 bases and the V segment lost 0 bases, leaving 9 bases of the junction unmatched. Per germline, CDR1 ENHRY and CDR2 SYGVKD. The CDR3 covers 18 residues. The DNA for the CDR3 is TGTGCCATCAGTGAGTCGTCTAGCGGGAGGGCCCCAGGAGAGACCCAGTACTTC. It is translated as CAISESSSGRAPGETQYF.

This chain joins TRBV7-6 and TRBJ2-1, with D possibly matching TRBD2 (5 bases). The CDR3 is 18 residues long. The germline V and J ends were trimmed by 5 bases and 0 bases, with 20 bases remaining between them. Germline CDR1 reads SGHVS; CDR2 reads FNYEAQ. The DNA for the CDR3 is TGTGCCAGCAGCCTATACACACCGTCGGGGAGCTCCTACAATGAGCAGTTCTTC. The encoded protein is CASSLYTPSGSSYNEQFF.

The rearrangement links TRBV7-9 to TRBJ1-4, with TRBD1 as a possible D gene (5 bases). There are 15 residues in the CDR3. Trimming removed 2 bases from V and 10 bases from J, with 17 bases in between. Looked up from germline, CDR1 is SEHNR and CDR2 is FQNEAQ (reference sequence). In DNA form, the CDR3 reads TGTGCCAGCAGCTTAACTGAGACAGTAGACGGAAAACTGTTTTTT. Translating it yields CASSLTETVDGKLFF.

V and J are TRBV7-2 and TRBJ1-2; D possibly corresponds to TRBD1 (5 bases). Trimming pared 5 bases from V and 0 bases from J, leaving 16 bases between. CDR3 length: 16 amino acids. Germline loops: CDR1 SGHTA, CDR2 FQGNSA. CDR3 residues: CASSVGGGRANYGYTF. In nucleotides, the CDR3 is TGTGCCAGCAGCGTGGGGGGGGGACGAGCTAACTATGGCTACACCTTC. The whole variable domain, filled in from reference TRBV7-2 and TRBJ1-2, reads GAGVSQSPSNKVTEKGKDVELRCDPISGHTALYWYRQSLGQGLEFLIYFQGNSAPDKSGLPSDRFSAERTGGSVSTLTIQRTQQEDSAVYLCASSVGGGRANYGYTFGSGTRLTVV.

This chain joins TRBV27 and TRBJ2-7; D may be TRBD1 (5 bases). Germline V gives CDR1 MNHEY, CDR2 SMNVEV (reference sequence). V was cut by 5 bases and J by 3 bases, with 8 bases left in between. The CDR3 covers 12 residues. The CDR3 sequence is CASSPQGYEQYF. The DNA of the CDR3 is TGTGCCAGCAGTCCCCAGGGCTACGAGCAGTACTTC.

The chain combines TRBV2 with TRBJ2-7, with D maybe TRBD1 (5 bases). Trimming shortened V by 6 bases and J by 0 bases, and 15 bases separated the two germline ends. CDR3 size: 15 residues. CDR1 and CDR2 (germline): SNHLY, FYNNEI. CDR3 loop: CASRKDTRGSYEQYF. The CDR3 nucleotides read TGTGCCAGCAGAAAGGACACCCGCGGCTCCTACGAGCAGTACTTC.

V and J are TRBV19 and TRBJ2-7, with 9 bases aligning to TRBD2. With V trimmed by 0 bases and J by 3 bases, 6 bases remained unmatched. Germline CDR1 reads LNHDA; CDR2 reads SQIVND (reference sequence). This CDR3 comprises 16 residues. DNA of the CDR3: TGTGCCAGTAGTATAGAAGTTGGTAGCGGGAGCTACGAGCAGTACTTC. Translated, it gives CASSIEVGSGSYEQYF.

V and J are TRBV28 and TRBJ2-5, with 9 bases identical to TRBD2. The V segment lost 7 bases and the J segment 3 bases; nucleotides outside the gene matches: 9. This CDR3 comprises 15 residues. In germline, CDR1 is MDHEN, CDR2 SYDVKM. DNA of the CDR3: TGTGCCAGCACCGATAGCGGGAGAGGGAAAGAGACCCAGTACTTC. This translates into CASTDSGRGKETQYF.

This chain links TRBV19 with TRBJ2-3; no definite D call. Germline CDR1 is LNHDA and CDR2 is SQIVND (reference sequence). The CDR3 totals 15 residues. The ends were cut back, 3 bases at V and 1 base at J, with 11 bases in the middle. CDR3 sequence: CASSIGHIGTDTQYF. The CDR3 nucleotides are TGTGCCAGTAGTATTGGGCACATTGGCACAGATACGCAGTATTTT. The entire variable domain, with the rest obtained from reference TRBV19 and TRBJ2-3, is as follows: DGGITQSPKYLFRKEGQNVTLSCEQNLNHDAMYWYRQDPGQGLRLIYYSQIVNDFQKGDIAEGYSVSREKKESFPLTVTSAQKNPTAFYLCASSIGHIGTDTQYFGPGTRLTVL.

This chain uses TRBV7-2 with TRBJ1-3; the D gene is possibly TRBD1 (5 bases). V lost 1 base, J lost 0 bases, and 7 bases lay in between. The CDR3 extends over 15 amino acids. The germline V gene has CDR1 SGHTA and CDR2 FQGNSA. CDR3 DNA: TGTGCCAGCAGCTTAGGTGGACACTCTGGAAACACCATATATTTT. This translates into CASSLGGHSGNTIYF.

The chain couples TRBV19 to TRBJ2-1; possible D gene TRBD2, 5 bases. The germline gives CDR1 LNHDA, CDR2 SQIVND (reference sequence). V shed 6 bases and J shed 0 bases, with 12 bases lying between them. This CDR3 spans 15 amino acids. The CDR3 sequence is CASSPGSSSYNEQFF. The CDR3 DNA reads TGTGCCAGTAGCCCGGGGTCTAGCTCCTACAATGAGCAGTTCTTC.

The rearrangement joins TRBV28 to TRBJ2-3, with 8 bases lining up with TRBD1. Losses at the gene ends were 3 bases for V and 14 bases for J; bases not matched to a gene: 7. In germline, CDR1 is MDHEN, CDR2 SYDVKM. This CDR3 has 12 residues. CDR3 sequence reads: CASSFWQGALYF. CDR3 nucleotides: TGTGCCAGCAGTTTTTGGCAGGGGGCGCTGTATTTT.

CDR3 loop: CASSPGLAGEEQYF. In DNA form, the CDR3 reads TGTGCCAGCAGCCCGGGACTAGCGGGTGAAGAGCAGTACTTC. The rearrangement links TRBV11-3 to TRBJ2-7; 12 nucleotides line up with TRBD2. Trimming removed 5 bases from V and 7 bases from J; junction bases left unmatched: 6. Germline V gives CDR1 SGHNT, CDR2 YENEEA. This CDR3 has 14 residues.

The chain uses TRBV6-5 and TRBJ2-1; TRBD2 agrees at 12 bases. CDR3 length: 15 amino acids. V lost 6 bases to trimming and J lost 8 bases; unmatched junction nucleotides: 8. Germline loops: CDR1 MNHEY, CDR2 SVGAGI. CDR3 sequence: CASRRLAGGLDEQFF. CDR3 sequence (DNA): TGTGCCAGCAGACGTCTAGCGGGAGGGCTCGATGAGCAGTTCTTC.

The chain carries TRBV4-2 and TRBJ2-3; TRBD2 matches at 7 bases. Germline V gives CDR1 LGHNA, CDR2 YNFKEQ. Unmatched junction bases numbered 7, after V lost 0 bases and J lost 1 base. The CDR3 is 17 residues long. The CDR3 DNA follows: TGTGCCAGCAGCCAAGAATGGGGCGGGAGTGGCACAGATACGCAGTATTTT. Its translation: CASSQEWGGSGTDTQYF.